These 11 T cell receptor beta chains share one sample of origin, sequenced in a study of blood T cells in healthy people across ages. Combining a sample-barcoded 5' primer with a J-beta primer mix, a second PCR ran for roughly 7 to 12 cycles. TCRdb re-derived calls from the 5' RACE reads in MiXCR, one entry per CDR3 protein. The sample holds roughly 1.9 million distinct CDR3 sequences, about two fifths seen once. Sequences were obtained from blood. The receptors shown here come from a human donor in good health.

Concerning this clonotype: One end of the junction is discordant with germline, which a read error may explain. This rearrangement joins TRBV5-1 to TRBJ1-6, with a weak D call TRBD1 (5 bases). The CDR3 totals 16 residues. CDR1 and CDR2 from the germline V gene are SGHRS and YFSETQ. Here the CDR3 DNA reads TGCGCCAACAGCTTGGGGGGGGACCCCTATAATTCACCCCTCCACTTT. Its translation: CANSLGGDPYNSPLHF.

The chain has TRBV19 and TRBJ1-1; 8 positions agree with TRBD1. Germline V gene data show CDR1 as LNHDA and CDR2 as SQIVND (reference sequence). Unmatched junction bases numbered 7, after V lost 5 bases and J lost 5 bases. The CDR3 covers 14 residues. CDR3 protein: CASSPRGRTTEAFF. The CDR3 DNA sequence: TGTGCCAGTAGTCCCAGGGGGCGTACAACTGAAGCTTTCTTT.

This clonotype was seen a few times. The chain links TRBV20-1 to TRBJ1-3; D is unresolved. CDR3 length: 15 residues. Trimming removed 5 bases from V and 8 bases from J, with 22 bases in between. Germline CDR1 DFQATT, CDR2 SNEGSKA (reference sequence). CDR3: CSALPEALTGHTIYF. Written as DNA, the CDR3 is TGCAGTGCTCTCCCCGAGGCCCTCACCGGGCACACCATATATTTT.

This clonotype was seen repeatedly, ten times or more. The J gene is TRBJ2-3, the V gene TRBV12-3 or TRBV12-4; D is ambiguous. The CDR3 runs 14 residues. The V gene lost 6 bases and the J gene lost 0 bases, with 10 bases spanning the gap. Written as DNA, the CDR3 is TGTGCCAGCAGCTTCGGATCTAGCACAGATACGCAGTATTTT. Its protein product is CASSFGSSTDTQYF.

The CDR3 reads CASSSNQLERETQYF. The DNA of the CDR3 is TGTGCCAGCAGCTCTAATCAACTAGAGCGAGAGACCCAGTACTTC. The rearrangement joins TRBV9 to TRBJ2-5; TRBD2 might be the D (5 bases). Germline CDR1 is SGDLS and CDR2 is YYNGEE. This CDR3 has 15 residues. The V end was cut by 4 bases, the J end by 4 bases, with 17 bases between. Full variable domain (missing parts from reference TRBV9 and TRBJ2-5): DSGVTQTPKHLITATGQRVTLRCSPRSGDLSVYWYQQSLDQGLQFLIQYYNGEERAKGNILERFSAQQFPDLHSELNLSSLELGDSALYFCASSSNQLERETQYFGPGTRLLVL.

The chain uses TRBV7-9 and TRBJ2-5; 11 bases fit TRBD2. The CDR3 extends over 17 amino acids. The germline gives CDR1 SEHNR, CDR2 FQNEAQ (reference sequence). After removal of 6 bases from V and 5 bases from J, the junction contained 14 bases not matched to a gene. CDR3 region: CASRATTVLAGAETQYF. DNA of the CDR3: TGTGCCAGCAGGGCCACGACGGTACTAGCGGGGGCCGAGACCCAGTACTTC.

The chain carries TRBV7-2 and TRBJ1-1, with D unresolved. This CDR3 comprises 13 residues. Per the germline V gene, CDR1 is SGHTA and CDR2 is FQGNSA. Trimming stripped 6 bases from V and 5 bases from J, with 13 bases between. CDR3 residues: CASSNAEWTEAFF. The CDR3 nucleotides read TGTGCCAGCAGTAACGCGGAATGGACTGAAGCTTTCTTT.

V usage is TRBV7-2 and J usage is TRBJ2-2; the match to TRBD2 covers 8 bases. Unmatched junction bases numbered 27, after V lost 3 bases and J lost 3 bases. Germline V gives CDR1 SGHTA, CDR2 FQGNSA. The length of the CDR3 is 23 residues. The CDR3 DNA sequence: TGTGCCAGCAGCTTCGCACCACTTCGCCTTGGATTGAGCGGGGGTAAAGACACCGGGGAGCTGTTTTTT. As protein: CASSFAPLRLGLSGGKDTGELFF.

This clonotype was counted between two and nine times. J is TRBJ1-3 and V is TRBV28, with a weak D call TRBD1 (5 bases). Germline-derived CDR1 and CDR2 are MDHEN and SYDVKM. This CDR3 is built from 12 residues. Trimming took 10 bases from V and 6 from J, leaving 13 bases between them. CDR3 sequence reads: CAILGAANTIYF. CDR3 DNA: TGTGCCATCCTAGGGGCAGCAAACACCATATATTTT.

The rearrangement uses TRBV29-1 and TRBJ1-5; 10 bases fit TRBD1. Trimming cost V 5 bases and J 3 bases; bases outside gene matches: 4. This CDR3 comprises 14 residues. Germline loops: CDR1 SQVTM, CDR2 ANQGSEA. This CDR3 reads CSVWTGGSNQPQHF. In nucleotides, the CDR3 is TGCAGCGTTTGGACAGGGGGATCCAATCAGCCCCAGCATTTT.

The chain recombines TRBV20-1 with TRBJ2-4, with TRBD2 matching over 9 bases. The assigned J gene may be wrong: the sequence end matches TRBJ2-7 better. The germline V gene encodes CDR1 DFQATT and CDR2 SNEGSKA (reference sequence). This CDR3 has 12 residues. The CDR3 loop reads CSAASGEYEQYF. CDR3 in DNA: TGCAGTGCTGCTAGCGGGGAGTACGAGCAGTACTTC.